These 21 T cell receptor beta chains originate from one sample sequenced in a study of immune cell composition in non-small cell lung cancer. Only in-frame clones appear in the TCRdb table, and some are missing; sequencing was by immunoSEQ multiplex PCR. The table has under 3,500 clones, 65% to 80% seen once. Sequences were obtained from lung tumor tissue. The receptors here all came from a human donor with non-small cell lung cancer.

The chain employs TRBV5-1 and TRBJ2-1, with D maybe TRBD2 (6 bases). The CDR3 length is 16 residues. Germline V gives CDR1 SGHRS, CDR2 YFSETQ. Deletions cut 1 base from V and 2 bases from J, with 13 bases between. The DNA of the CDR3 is TGCGCCAGCAGCTTGTTCTCTGGCGGGGCCTACAATGAGCAGTTCTTC. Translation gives CASSLFSGGAYNEQFF.

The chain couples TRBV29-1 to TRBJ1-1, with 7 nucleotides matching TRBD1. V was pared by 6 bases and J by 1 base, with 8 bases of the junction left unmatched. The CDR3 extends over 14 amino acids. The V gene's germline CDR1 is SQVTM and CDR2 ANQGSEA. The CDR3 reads CSVARGTSNTEAFF. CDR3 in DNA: TGCAGCGTCGCCAGGGGGACCTCGAACACTGAAGCTTTCTTT.

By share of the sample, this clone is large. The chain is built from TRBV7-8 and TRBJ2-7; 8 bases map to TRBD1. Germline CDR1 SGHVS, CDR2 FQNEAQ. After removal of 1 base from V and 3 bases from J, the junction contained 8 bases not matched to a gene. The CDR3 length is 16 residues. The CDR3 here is CASSLVFGQGIYEQYF. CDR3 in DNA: TGTGCCAGCAGCTTAGTTTTTGGACAGGGCATCTACGAGCAGTACTTC.

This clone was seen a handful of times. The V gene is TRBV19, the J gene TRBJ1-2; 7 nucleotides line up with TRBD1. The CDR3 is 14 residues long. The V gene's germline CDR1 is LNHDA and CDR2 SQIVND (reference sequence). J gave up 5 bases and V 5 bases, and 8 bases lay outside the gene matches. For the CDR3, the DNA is TGTGCCAGTAGTCCCCAGGGACAGATGTATGGCTACACCTTC. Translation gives CASSPQGQMYGYTF.

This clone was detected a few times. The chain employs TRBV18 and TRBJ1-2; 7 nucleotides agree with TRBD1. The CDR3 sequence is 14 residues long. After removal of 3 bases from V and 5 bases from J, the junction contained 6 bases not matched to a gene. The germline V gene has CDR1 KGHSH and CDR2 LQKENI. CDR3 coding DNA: TGTGCCAGCTCACCCACGGACAGGCTGTATGGCTACACCTTC. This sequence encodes CASSPTDRLYGYTF.

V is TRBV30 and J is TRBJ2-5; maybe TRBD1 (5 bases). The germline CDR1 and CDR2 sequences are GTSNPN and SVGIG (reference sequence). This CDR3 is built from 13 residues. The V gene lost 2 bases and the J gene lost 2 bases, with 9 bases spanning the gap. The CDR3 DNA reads TGTGCCTGGAGTAGGGGCCCTCAAGAGACCCAGTACTTC. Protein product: CAWSRGPQETQYF. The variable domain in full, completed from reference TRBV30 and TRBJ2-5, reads SQTIHQWPATLVQPVGSPLSLECTVEGTSNPNLYWYRQAAGRGLQLLFYSVGIGQISSEVPQNLSASRPQDRQFILSSKKLLLSDSGFYLCAWSRGPQETQYFGPGTRLLVL.

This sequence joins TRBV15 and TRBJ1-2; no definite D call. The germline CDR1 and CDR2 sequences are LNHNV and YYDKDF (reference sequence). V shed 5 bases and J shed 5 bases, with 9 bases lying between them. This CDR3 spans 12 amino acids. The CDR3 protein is CATSGETYGYTF. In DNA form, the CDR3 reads TGTGCCACCAGCGGGGAGACGTATGGCTACACCTTC.

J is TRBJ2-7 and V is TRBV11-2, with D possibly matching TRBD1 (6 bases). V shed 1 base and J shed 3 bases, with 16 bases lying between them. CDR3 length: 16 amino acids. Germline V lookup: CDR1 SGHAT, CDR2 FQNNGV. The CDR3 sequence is CASSLVFGQGYYEQYF. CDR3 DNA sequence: TGTGCCAGCAGCTTAGTTTTTGGCCAGGGGTACTACGAGCAGTACTTC.

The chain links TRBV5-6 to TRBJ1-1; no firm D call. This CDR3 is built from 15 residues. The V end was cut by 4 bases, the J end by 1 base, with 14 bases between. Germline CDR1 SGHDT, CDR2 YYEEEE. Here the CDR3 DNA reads TGTGCCAGCAGCGTTGGGTACAGAGAGAACACTGAAGCTTTCTTT. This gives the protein CASSVGYRENTEAFF.

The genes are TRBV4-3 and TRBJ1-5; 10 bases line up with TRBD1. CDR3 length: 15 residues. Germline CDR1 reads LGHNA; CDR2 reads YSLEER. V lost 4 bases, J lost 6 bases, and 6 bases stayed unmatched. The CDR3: CASSPGQGGGQPQHF. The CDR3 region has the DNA TGCGCCAGCAGCCCCGGACAGGGGGGGGGTCAGCCCCAGCATTTT.

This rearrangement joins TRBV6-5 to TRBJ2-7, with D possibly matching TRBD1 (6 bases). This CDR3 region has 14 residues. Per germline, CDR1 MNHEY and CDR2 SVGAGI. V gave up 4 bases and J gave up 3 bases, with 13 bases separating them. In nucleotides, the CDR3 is TGTGCCAGCAGTTTGGCGACAGGTTACTACGAGCAGTACTTC. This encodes CASSLATGYYEQYF.

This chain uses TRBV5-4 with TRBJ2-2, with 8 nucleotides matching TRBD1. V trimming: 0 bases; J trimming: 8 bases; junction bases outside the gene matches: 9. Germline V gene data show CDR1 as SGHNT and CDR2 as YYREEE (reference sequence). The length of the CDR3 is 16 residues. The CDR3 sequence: CASSLGRERDRGELFF. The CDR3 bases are TGTGCCAGCAGCTTGGGCCGGGAACGGGACAGGGGGGAGCTGTTTTTT.

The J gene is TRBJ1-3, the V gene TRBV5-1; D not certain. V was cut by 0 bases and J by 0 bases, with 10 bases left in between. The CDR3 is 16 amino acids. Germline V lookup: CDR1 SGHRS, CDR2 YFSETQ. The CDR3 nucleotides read TGCGCCAGCAGCTTGGCCCCGGCGGACTCTGGAAACACCATATATTTT. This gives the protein CASSLAPADSGNTIYF.

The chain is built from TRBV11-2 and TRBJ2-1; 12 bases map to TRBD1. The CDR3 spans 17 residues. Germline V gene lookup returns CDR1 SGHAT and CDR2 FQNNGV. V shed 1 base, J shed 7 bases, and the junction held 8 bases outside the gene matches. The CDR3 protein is CASSLVSGQGAYNEQFF. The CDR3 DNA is TGTGCCAGCAGCTTAGTATCGGGACAGGGGGCTTATAATGAGCAGTTCTTC.

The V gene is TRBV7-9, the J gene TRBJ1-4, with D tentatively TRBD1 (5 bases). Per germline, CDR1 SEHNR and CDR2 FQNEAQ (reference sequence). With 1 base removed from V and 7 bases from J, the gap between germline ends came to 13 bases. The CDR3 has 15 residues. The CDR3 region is CASSLEAGGTEKLFF. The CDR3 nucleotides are TGTGCCAGCAGCTTAGAGGCCGGGGGGACTGAAAAACTGTTTTTT.

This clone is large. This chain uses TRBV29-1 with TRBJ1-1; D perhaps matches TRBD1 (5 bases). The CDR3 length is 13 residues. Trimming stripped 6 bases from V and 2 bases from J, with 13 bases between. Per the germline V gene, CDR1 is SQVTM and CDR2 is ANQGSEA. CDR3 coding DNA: TGCAGCGTCCGAGAGACAGCAAACACTGAAGCTTTCTTT. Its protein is CSVRETANTEAFF.

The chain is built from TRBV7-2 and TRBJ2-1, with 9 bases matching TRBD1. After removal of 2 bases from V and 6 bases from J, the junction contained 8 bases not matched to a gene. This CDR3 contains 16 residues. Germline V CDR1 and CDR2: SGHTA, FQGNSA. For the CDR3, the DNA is TGTGCCAGCAGCTTACAGGGGACAGGGTTTCGCAATGAGCAGTTCTTC. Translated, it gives CASSLQGTGFRNEQFF.

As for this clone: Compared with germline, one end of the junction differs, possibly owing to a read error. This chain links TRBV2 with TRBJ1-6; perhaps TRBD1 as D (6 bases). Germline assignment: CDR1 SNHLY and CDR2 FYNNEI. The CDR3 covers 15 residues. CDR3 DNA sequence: TGTGCCAGCAGTGAATTCGGGACACGTAATCCACCCCTCCACTTT. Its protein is CASSEFGTRNPPLHF.

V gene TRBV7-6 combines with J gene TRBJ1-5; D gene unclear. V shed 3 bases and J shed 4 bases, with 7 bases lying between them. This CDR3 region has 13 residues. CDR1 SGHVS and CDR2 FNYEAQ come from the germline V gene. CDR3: CASSLERNQPQHF. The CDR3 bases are TGTGCCAGCAGCTTGGAGCGAAATCAGCCCCAGCATTTT.

In nucleotides, the CDR3 is TGTGCCAGCAGGTACGGTAGGGAGTCTGAAGCTTTCTTT. Translation: CASRYGRESEAFF. V is TRBV6-6 and J is TRBJ1-1; D ambiguous. Germline values: CDR1 MNHNY, CDR2 SVGAGI (reference sequence). The CDR3 has 13 residues. The V gene lost 6 bases and the J gene lost 6 bases, with 14 bases spanning the gap.

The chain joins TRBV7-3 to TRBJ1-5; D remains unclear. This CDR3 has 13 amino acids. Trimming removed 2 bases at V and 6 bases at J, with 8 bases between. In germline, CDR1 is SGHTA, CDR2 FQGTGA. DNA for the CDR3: TGTGCCAGCAGCTTAGGTCTAGGTCAGCCCCAGCATTTT. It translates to CASSLGLGQPQHF.